The 5 T cell receptor beta chains below were found in one sample sequenced in a study of blood T cell repertoires in COVID-19. Generated by immunoSEQ multiplex PCR, the TCRdb table keeps only in-frame clones and is missing some. The sample lists about 150,000 clones, 80% to 90% occurring once. The sequencing sample was made of peripheral blood. These receptors were taken from a woman in her fifties or sixties with acute or convalescent COVID-19.

The gene calls are TRBV7-2 and TRBJ2-2, with D possibly matching TRBD2 (7 bases). The CDR3 extends over 16 amino acids. CDR1 is SGHTA and CDR2 is FQGNSA in the germline V gene. V was clipped by 3 bases and J by 2 bases, with 13 bases between them. The CDR3 sequence: CASSFDGGPNTGELFF. The CDR3 DNA follows: TGTGCCAGCAGCTTTGACGGGGGGCCCAACACCGGGGAGCTGTTTTTT. The complete variable domain, with remaining parts taken from reference TRBV7-2 and TRBJ2-2, reads GAGVSQSPSNKVTEKGKDVELRCDPISGHTALYWYRQSLGQGLEFLIYFQGNSAPDKSGLPSDRFSAERTGGSVSTLTIQRTQQEDSAVYLCASSFDGGPNTGELFFGEGSRLTVL.

V is TRBV3-1 (or the pseudogene TRBV3-2) and J is TRBJ1-1; no reliable D call. Trimming stripped 3 bases from V and 1 base from J, with 15 bases between. This CDR3 has 16 amino acids. In germline, CDR1 is LGHDT, CDR2 YNNKEL (reference sequence). This CDR3 is CASSQQAGRTNTEAFF. Here the CDR3 DNA reads TGTGCCAGCAGCCAGCAAGCGGGCAGGACGAACACTGAAGCTTTCTTT.

V and J are TRBV12-3 or TRBV12-4 and TRBJ1-6; D is uncertain. The length of the CDR3 is 13 residues. Trimming took off 3 bases at V and 14 bases at J, with 14 bases between the two ends. In nucleotides, the CDR3 is TGTGCCAGCAGTTTTTCGGGTGGTTCGGCCCTCCACTTT. Translation gives CASSFSGGSALHF.

The V and J genes are TRBV2 and TRBJ1-2; 7 bases align to TRBD1. The junction had 5 bases not matched to a gene; V was cut back by 6 bases and J by 4 bases. This CDR3 region has 13 residues. The germline V gene has CDR1 SNHLY and CDR2 FYNNEI. CDR3 sequence: CASRDRAGYGYTF. CDR3 nucleotide sequence: TGTGCCAGCAGAGACAGGGCCGGCTATGGCTACACCTTC. Together with reference TRBV2 and TRBJ1-2, the CDR3 gives the full variable domain: EPEVTQTPSHQVTQMGQEVILRCVPISNHLYFYWYRQILGQKVEFLVSFYNNEISEKSEIFDDQFSVERPDGSNFTLKIRSTKLEDSAMYFCASRDRAGYGYTFGSGTRLTVV.

The chain joins TRBV2 to TRBJ2-5; 8 positions match TRBD2. V dropped 3 bases and J dropped 5; count of bases not matched to a gene: 8. Germline values: CDR1 SNHLY, CDR2 FYNNEI. This CDR3 spans 15 amino acids. The CDR3, as DNA: TGTGCCAGCAGTGATCCGGGAGGGGGGTTGGAGACCCAGTACTTC. The encoded protein is CASSDPGGGLETQYF.